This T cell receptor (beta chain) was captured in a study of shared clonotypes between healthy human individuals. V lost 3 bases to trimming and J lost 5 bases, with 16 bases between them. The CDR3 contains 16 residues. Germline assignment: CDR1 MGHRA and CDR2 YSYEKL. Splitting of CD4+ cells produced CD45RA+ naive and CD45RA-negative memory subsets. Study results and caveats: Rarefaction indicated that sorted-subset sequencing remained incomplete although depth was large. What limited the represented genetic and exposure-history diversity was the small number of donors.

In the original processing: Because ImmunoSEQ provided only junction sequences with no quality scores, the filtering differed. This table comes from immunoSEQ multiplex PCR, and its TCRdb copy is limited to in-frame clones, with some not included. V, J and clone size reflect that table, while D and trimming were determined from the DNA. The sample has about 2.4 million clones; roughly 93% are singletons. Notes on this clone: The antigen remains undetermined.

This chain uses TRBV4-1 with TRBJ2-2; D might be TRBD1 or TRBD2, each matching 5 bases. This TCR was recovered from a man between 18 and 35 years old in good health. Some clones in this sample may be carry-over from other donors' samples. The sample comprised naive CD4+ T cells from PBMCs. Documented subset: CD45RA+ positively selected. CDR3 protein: CASSHDPGRRTGELFF. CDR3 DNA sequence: TGCGCCAGCAGCCACGACCCGGGACGGAGGACCGGGGAGCTGTTTTTT.